This T cell receptor (beta chain) was sequenced in a study of OX40 agonist ivuxolimab in advanced cancers. As for the study in general: Each patient was given ivuxolimab into a vein every 2 weeks, at 0.01 to 10 mg/kg.

Only in-frame clones appear in the TCRdb table, and some are missing; sequencing was by immunoSEQ multiplex PCR. The sample has approximately 66,000 clones; about 85% are singletons. The TCR comes from an adult with an advanced solid tumor such as melanoma, head and neck, liver or kidney cancer. Here the sequenced sample was CD4+ or CD8+ T cells sorted from blood, taken in a trial of the OX40 agonist ivuxolimab.

DNA for the CDR3: TGTGCCAGCAGCCAAGCCGGGACAGTGGGGCACAATGAGCAGTTCTTC. Translation: CASSQAGTVGHNEQFF. The V and J genes are TRBV14 and TRBJ2-1, with 7 bases aligning to TRBD1. The CDR3 has 16 amino acids. Unmatched junction bases numbered 8, after V lost 1 base and J lost 5 bases. CDR1 is SGHDN, CDR2 FVKESK, per germline.